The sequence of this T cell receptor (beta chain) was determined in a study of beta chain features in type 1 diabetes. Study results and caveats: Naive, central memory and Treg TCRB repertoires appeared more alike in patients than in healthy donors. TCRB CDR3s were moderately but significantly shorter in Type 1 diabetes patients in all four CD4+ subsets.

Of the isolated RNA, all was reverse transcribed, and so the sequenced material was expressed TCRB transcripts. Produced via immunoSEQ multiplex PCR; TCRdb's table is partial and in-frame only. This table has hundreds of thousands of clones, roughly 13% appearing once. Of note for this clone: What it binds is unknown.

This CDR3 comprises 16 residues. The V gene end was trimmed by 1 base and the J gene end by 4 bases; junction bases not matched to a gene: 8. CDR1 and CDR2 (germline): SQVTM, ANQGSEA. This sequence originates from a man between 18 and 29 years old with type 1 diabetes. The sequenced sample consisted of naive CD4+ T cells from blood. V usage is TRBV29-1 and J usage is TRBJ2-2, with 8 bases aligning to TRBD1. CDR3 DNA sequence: TGCAGCGTTGAAGGATCAGGGGGCGATAGCACCGGGGAGCTGTTTTTT. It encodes CSVEGSGGDSTGELFF.